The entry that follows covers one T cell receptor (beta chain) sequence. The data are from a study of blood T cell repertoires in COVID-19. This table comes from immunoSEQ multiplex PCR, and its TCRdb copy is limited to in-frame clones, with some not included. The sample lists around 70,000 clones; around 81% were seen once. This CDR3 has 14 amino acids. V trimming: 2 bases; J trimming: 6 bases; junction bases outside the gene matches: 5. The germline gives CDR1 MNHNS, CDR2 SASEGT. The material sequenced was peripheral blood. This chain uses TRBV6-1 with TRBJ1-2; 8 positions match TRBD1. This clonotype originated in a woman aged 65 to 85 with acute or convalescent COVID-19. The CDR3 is CASSERTGRDGYTF. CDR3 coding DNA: TGTGCCAGCAGTGAACGGACAGGGCGTGATGGCTACACCTTC.